The source of this T cell receptor beta chain is a study of blood T cell repertoires in COVID-19. Study at large: T cells, B-cell-depleted T cells, or PBMCs provided the cDNA or gDNA that served as material.

This CDR3 has 14 amino acids. V was clipped by 0 bases and J by 3 bases, with 8 bases between them. Per germline, CDR1 MNHEY and CDR2 SVGEGT. Assignment of participants to cohorts was predicated upon participant-reported clinical history. Among Cohort 3 donors, those recovered had two negative PCRs, clearance, or symptom resolution. As handled by the study authors: Amplifying reference gene primers gave estimates of nucleated cell counts. Generated by immunoSEQ multiplex PCR, the TCRdb table keeps only in-frame clones and is missing some. Clone size and the V and J calls come from that table; the DNA yielded D and trimming. There are approximately 260,000 clones in the sample; 85% to 95% occur only once, and 1.5% to 2% lies in the top ten.

The sequencing input was PBMCs or T cells enriched from blood (not recorded which). The clonotype originates from a woman between 18 and 29 years old who had recovered from COVID-19. The chain carries TRBV6-2 or TRBV6-3 and TRBJ1-1; D might be TRBD1 (5 bases). The DNA for the CDR3 is TGTGCCAGCAGTTACTCAGGGGTGGACACTGAAGCTTTCTTT. Amino acids: CASSYSGVDTEAFF.